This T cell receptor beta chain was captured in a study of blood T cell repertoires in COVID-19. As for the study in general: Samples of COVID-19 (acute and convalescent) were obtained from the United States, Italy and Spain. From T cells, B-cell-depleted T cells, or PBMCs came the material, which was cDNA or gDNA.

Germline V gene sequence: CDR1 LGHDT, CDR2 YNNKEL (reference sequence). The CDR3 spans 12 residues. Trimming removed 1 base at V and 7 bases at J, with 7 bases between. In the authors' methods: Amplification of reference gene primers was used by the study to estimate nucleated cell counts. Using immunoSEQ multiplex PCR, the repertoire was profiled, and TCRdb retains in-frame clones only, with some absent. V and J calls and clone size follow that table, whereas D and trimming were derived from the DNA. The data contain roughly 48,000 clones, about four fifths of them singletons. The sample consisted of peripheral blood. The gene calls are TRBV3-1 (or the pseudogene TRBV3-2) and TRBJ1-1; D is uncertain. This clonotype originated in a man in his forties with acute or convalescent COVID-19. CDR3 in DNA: TGTGCCAGCAGCCAAGGCAGATATGAAGCTTTCTTT. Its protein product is CASSQGRYEAFF.